A selection of T cell receptor beta chains follows, all from one sample in a study of T-cell memory formation after mild COVID-19. One entry per CDR3 protein, called by TCRdb with MiXCR from the 5' RACE reads. The sample has under 400,000 distinct CDR3 sequences, around 27% seen once. Sequenced: PBMCs or a T cell subset sorted from them (not recorded which). The receptors originated from an adult woman who had mild COVID-19 (a few samples of this study predate the infection). Cell type and time point are not known. The conserved cysteine and the conserved F or W are not part of the CDR3 here.

J: TRBJ2-5
V: TRBV12-3/TRBV12-4
CDR3: ASSHTGVETQY

J: TRBJ1-1
V: TRBV5-4
CDR3: ASSLKDRMNTEAF

J: TRBJ2-7
V: TRBV20-1
CDR3: SARQGDYEQY

J: TRBJ1-2
V: TRBV24-1
CDR3: ATSDPQTGGDGYT

J: TRBJ1-1
V: TRBV29-1
CDR3: SVNGRMNTEAF

J: TRBJ2-2
V: TRBV3-1
CDR3: ASSPIYGGELF

J: TRBJ1-1
V: TRBV5-1
CDR3: ASSERDTEAF

J: TRBJ2-4
V: TRBV27
CDR3: ASSPSLAKNIQY

J: TRBJ1-1
V: TRBV6-2/TRBV6-3
CDR3: ASSYSGGARTEAF

J: TRBJ1-6
V: TRBV6-5
CDR3: ASLRGNLYNSPLH

J: TRBJ2-5
V: TRBV6-5
CDR3: ASSYPGLAGQETQY

J: TRBJ1-4
V: TRBV24-1
CDR3: ATSDHGTGEEKLF

J: TRBJ2-7
V: TRBV4-3
CDR3: ASSQAKVLSYEQY

J: TRBJ1-6
V: TRBV2
CDR3: ASSTTGGKSPLH

J: TRBJ2-2
V: TRBV11-1
CDR3: ASSRSGTYTGELF

J: TRBJ2-7
V: TRBV5-1
CDR3: ASSVWDRGSEQY

J: TRBJ1-1
V: TRBV20-1
CDR3: SARGEFDTEAF

J: TRBJ2-1
V: TRBV7-2
CDR3: ASTYGGGGYNEQF

J: TRBJ1-5
V: TRBV3-1
CDR3: ASSWTGRNQPQH

J: TRBJ1-2
V: TRBV12-3/TRBV12-4
CDR3: ASSLVLSSNYGYT

J: TRBJ2-3
V: TRBV5-1
CDR3: ASSLGRETTDTQY

J: TRBJ2-6
V: TRBV7-8
CDR3: ASSYKGAGANVLT

J: TRBJ2-7
V: TRBV9
CDR3: ASSVGGTEVFYEQY

J: TRBJ2-1
V: TRBV5-1
CDR3: ASSWVEGTLNNEQF

J: TRBJ2-7
V: TRBV5-1
CDR3: ASSPLSSARFEQY

J: TRBJ2-1
V: TRBV20-1
CDR3: SARDGRRGLRDEQF

J: TRBJ2-5
V: TRBV27
CDR3: ASRNRGSGETQY

J: TRBJ2-2
V: TRBV4-2
CDR3: ASSQRQGSMNTGELF

J: TRBJ2-1
V: TRBV7-9
CDR3: AGRLAGYNEQF

J: TRBJ2-3
V: TRBV4-2
CDR3: ASSQDGTSVLTDTQY

J: TRBJ2-1
V: TRBV5-5
CDR3: ASIWGLAEYNEQF

J: TRBJ2-1
V: TRBV19
CDR3: ASSFGTGDNEQF

J: TRBJ1-5
V: TRBV12-3/TRBV12-4
CDR3: ASSLRDSNQPQH

J: TRBJ2-3
V: TRBV7-8
CDR3: ASSLDFQGRADTQY

J: TRBJ2-7
V: TRBV15
CDR3: ATSRSRELAGSYEQY

J: TRBJ2-1
V: TRBV7-6
CDR3: ASSFSQRGGREQF

J: TRBJ1-2
V: TRBV20-1
CDR3: SVGTGGDYGYT

J: TRBJ2-6
V: TRBV5-1
CDR3: ASSLGGSGANVLT

J: TRBJ2-5
V: TRBV9
CDR3: ASSVALGPPGETQY

J: TRBJ1-1
V: TRBV9
CDR3: ASSAGQGTF

J: TRBJ2-2
V: TRBV12-3/TRBV12-4
CDR3: ASRTPGELF

J: TRBJ2-1
V: TRBV3-1
CDR3: ASSGQYSYNEQF

J: TRBJ2-3
V: TRBV20-1
CDR3: SARKRQQQRRTDTQY

J: TRBJ1-5
V: TRBV24-1
CDR3: ATSERTGQPQH

J: TRBJ1-1
V: TRBV7-9
CDR3: ASSAYTRAKNTEAF

J: TRBJ2-3
V: TRBV29-1
CDR3: SVHHGTDTQY

J: TRBJ1-1
V: TRBV4-1
CDR3: ASSQLTRGNTEAF

J: TRBJ1-1
V: TRBV5-1
CDR3: ASTDHGNTEAF

J: TRBJ2-7
V: TRBV3-1
CDR3: ASSQPRDRGTYEQY

J: TRBJ2-5
V: TRBV20-1
CDR3: SARERTSGLALETQY

J: TRBJ2-4
V: TRBV5-1
CDR3: ASSLEGESKNIQY

J: TRBJ2-3
V: TRBV5-1
CDR3: ASSTGTASTDTQY

J: TRBJ1-2
V: TRBV5-1
CDR3: ASRSDPGGSSGYT

J: TRBJ2-1
V: TRBV18
CDR3: ASSPSDRGSYNEQF